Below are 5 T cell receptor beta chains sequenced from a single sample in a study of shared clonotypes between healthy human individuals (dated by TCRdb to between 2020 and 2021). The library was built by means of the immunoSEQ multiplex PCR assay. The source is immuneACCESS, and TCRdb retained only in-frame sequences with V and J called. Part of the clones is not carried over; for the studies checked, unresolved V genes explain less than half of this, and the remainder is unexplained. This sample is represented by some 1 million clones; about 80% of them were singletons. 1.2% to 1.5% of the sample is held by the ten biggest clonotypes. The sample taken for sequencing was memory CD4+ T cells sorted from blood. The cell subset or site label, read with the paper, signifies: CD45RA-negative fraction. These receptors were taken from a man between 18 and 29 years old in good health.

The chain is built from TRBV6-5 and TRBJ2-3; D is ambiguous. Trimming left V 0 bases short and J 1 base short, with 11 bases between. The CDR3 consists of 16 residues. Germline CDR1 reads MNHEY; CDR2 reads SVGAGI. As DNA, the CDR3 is TGTGCCAGCAGTTACTCAGGGCTAGGGCGCACAGATACGCAGTATTTT. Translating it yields CASSYSGLGRTDTQYF.

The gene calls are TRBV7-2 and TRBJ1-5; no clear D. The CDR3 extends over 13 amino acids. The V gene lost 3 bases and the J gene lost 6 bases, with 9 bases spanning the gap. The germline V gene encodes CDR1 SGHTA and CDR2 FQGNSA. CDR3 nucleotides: TGTGCCAGCAGCTTTATTGAGGGTCAGCCCCAGCATTTT. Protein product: CASSFIEGQPQHF.

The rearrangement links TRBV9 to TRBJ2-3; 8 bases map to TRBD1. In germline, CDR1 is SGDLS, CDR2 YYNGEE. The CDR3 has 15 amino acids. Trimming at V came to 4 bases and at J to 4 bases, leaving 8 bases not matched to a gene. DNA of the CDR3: TGTGCCAGCAGCCCCGACGACAGGGGCGCAGATACGCAGTATTTT. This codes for CASSPDDRGADTQYF.

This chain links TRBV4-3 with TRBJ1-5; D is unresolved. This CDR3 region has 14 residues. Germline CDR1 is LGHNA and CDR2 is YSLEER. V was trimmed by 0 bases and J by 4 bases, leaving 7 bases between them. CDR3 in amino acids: CASSQEYENQPQHF. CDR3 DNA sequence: TGCGCCAGCAGCCAAGAGTACGAAAATCAGCCCCAGCATTTT.

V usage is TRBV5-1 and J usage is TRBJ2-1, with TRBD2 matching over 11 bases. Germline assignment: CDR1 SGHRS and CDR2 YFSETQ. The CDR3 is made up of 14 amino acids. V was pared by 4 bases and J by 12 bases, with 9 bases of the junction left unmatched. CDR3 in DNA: TGCGCCAGCAGCCCGGGACTAGCGGAAGCAAGGCAGTTCTTC. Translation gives CASSPGLAEARQFF.